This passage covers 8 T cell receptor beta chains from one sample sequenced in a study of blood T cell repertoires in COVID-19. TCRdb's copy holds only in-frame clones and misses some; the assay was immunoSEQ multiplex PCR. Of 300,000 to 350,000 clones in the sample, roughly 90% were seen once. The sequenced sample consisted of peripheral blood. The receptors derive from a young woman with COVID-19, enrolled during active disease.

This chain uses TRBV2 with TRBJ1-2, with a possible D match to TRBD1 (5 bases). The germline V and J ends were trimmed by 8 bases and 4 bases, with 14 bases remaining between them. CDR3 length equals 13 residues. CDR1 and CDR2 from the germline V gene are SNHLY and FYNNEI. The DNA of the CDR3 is TGTGCCAGCGAATCGGACAAGCCCTATGGCTACACCTTC. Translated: CASESDKPYGYTF.

This chain's CDR3 is CASSPGQGKGPEGYTF. CDR3 sequence (DNA): TGTGCCAGCAGTCCCGGACAGGGGAAAGGGCCAGAGGGCTACACCTTC. V usage is TRBV2 and J usage is TRBJ1-2; 9 nucleotides agree with TRBD1. The CDR3 contains 16 residues. After removal of 5 bases from V and 8 bases from J, the junction contained 15 bases not matched to a gene. The germline gives CDR1 SNHLY, CDR2 FYNNEI.

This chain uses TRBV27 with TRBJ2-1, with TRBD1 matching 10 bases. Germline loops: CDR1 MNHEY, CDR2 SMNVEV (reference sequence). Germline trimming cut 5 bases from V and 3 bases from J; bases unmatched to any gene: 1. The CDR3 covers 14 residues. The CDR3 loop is CASSRDRGYNEQFF. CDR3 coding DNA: TGTGCCAGCAGTCGGGACAGGGGCTACAATGAGCAGTTCTTC.

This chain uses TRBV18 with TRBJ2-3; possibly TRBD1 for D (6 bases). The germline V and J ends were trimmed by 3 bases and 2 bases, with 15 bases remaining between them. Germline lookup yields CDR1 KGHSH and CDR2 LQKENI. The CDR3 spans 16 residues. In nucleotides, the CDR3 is TGTGCCAGCTCACCGGACAGTCCCACGCTCACAGATACGCAGTATTTT. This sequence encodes CASSPDSPTLTDTQYF.

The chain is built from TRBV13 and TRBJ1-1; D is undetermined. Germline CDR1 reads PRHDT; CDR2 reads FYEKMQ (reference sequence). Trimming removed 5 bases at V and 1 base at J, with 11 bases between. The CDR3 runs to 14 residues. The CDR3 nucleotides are TGTGCCAGCAGCCCAACCCGCAGGAACACTGAAGCTTTCTTT. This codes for CASSPTRRNTEAFF.

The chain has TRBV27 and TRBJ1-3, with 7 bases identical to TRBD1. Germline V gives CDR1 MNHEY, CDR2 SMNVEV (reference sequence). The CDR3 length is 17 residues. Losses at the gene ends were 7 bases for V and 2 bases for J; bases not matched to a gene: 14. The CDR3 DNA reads TGTGCCAGCATTCCGTTCTCCGGGACAGAGGCTGGAAACACCATATATTTT. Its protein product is CASIPFSGTEAGNTIYF.

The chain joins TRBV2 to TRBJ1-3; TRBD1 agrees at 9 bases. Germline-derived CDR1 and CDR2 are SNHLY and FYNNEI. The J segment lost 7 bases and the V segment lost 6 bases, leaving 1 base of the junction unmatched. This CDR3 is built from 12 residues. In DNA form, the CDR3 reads TGTGCCAGCAGCGGGACAGGGAACACCATATATTTT. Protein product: CASSGTGNTIYF.

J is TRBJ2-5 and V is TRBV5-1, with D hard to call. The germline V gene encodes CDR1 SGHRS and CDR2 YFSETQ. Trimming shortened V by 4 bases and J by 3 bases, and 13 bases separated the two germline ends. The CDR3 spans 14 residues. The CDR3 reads CASSIGGLEETQYF. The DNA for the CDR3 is TGCGCCAGCAGCATAGGCGGTCTCGAAGAGACCCAGTACTTC.